The rows below give T cell receptor beta chains drawn from one sample of a study of graft-versus-host responses after intestinal transplantation. Libraries were prepared by immunoSEQ multiplex PCR; TCRdb keeps only in-frame clonotypes and omits some of them. The sample includes 75,000 to 100,000 clones, 90% of them seen just once. The source material was PBMCs, sampled about 450 days after intestinal transplant. The receptors were sampled from a human patient who received an intestinal transplant, so some T cells may come from the graft donor. The CDR3 runs from the conserved cysteine through the conserved F or W. D genes are given only for firm matches. A clone size is listed for some rows: how often the clone was seen (once, few, many), or a class if it is expanded.

cdr3_length j_call v_call clone_size d_call cdr3_aa cdr3_nt
13 TRBJ1-2 TRBV19 - TRBD1 CASTGQGPDGYTF TGTGCCAGTACGGGACAGGGGCCTGATGGCTACACCTTC
16 TRBJ1-1 TRBV18 - - CASSPSSGGADTEAFF TGTGCCAGCTCACCAAGTTCCGGGGGCGCGGACACTGAAGCTTTCTTT
16 TRBJ1-4 TRBV7-8 - - CASSLVGMSVGEKLFF TGTGCCAGCAGCTTAGTGGGGATGTCGGTCGGCGAAAAACTGTTTTTT
16 TRBJ1-4 TRBV7-2 - TRBD1 CASSSQTGVANEKLFF TGTGCCAGCAGCTCTCAGACAGGGGTGGCTAATGAAAAACTGTTTTTT
15 TRBJ1-5 TRBV5-1 - TRBD1 CASSLRGGWNQPQHF TGCGCCAGCAGCTTGAGAGGGGGCTGGAATCAGCCCCAGCATTTT
17 TRBJ2-3 TRBV6-4 once TRBD2 CASSDFGAGGFTDTQYF TGTGCCAGCAGTGACTTCGGGGCGGGGGGCTTCACAGATACGCAGTATTTT
12 TRBJ2-7 TRBV19 - - CASSTDRYEQYF TGTGCCAGTAGTACCGACAGATACGAGCAGTACTTC
11 TRBJ1-1 TRBV20-1 - - CSAREKTEAFF TGCAGTGCTAGAGAAAAAACTGAAGCTTTCTTT
15 TRBJ2-7 TRBV6-1 - TRBD2 CASSDLAGTSYEQYF TGTGCCAGCAGTGACCTAGCGGGGACCTCCTACGAGCAGTACTTC
15 TRBJ1-1 TRBV7-9 once - CASSSEPTGHTEAFF TGTGCCAGCAGCTCAGAACCGACAGGACACACTGAAGCTTTCTTT
16 TRBJ2-3 TRBV5-1 - TRBD2 CASGTSGGRDTDTQYF TGCGCCAGCGGGACTAGCGGGGGGCGAGACACAGATACGCAGTATTTT
12 TRBJ2-1 TRBV11-2 - - CASSLDGDEQFF TGTGCCAGCAGCTTGGACGGCGATGAGCAGTTCTTC
18 TRBJ2-6 TRBV9 - - CASSTRTDSPVGANVLTF TGTGCCAGCAGCACTCGGACAGACAGCCCAGTGGGGGCCAACGTCCTGACTTTC
16 TRBJ2-3 TRBV4-2 - TRBD2 CASSPGTSGGTDTQYF TGTGCCAGCAGCCCCGGGACTAGCGGGGGCACAGATACGCAGTATTTT
14 TRBJ1-2 TRBV18 - TRBD1 CASSRSGTGNGYTF TGTGCCAGCTCACGATCCGGGACAGGGAATGGCTACACCTTC
16 TRBJ1-1 TRBV2 - - CASRSGPRWEHTEAFF TGTGCCAGCAGATCGGGTCCTAGATGGGAGCACACTGAAGCTTTCTTT
12 TRBJ2-2 TRBV4-3 - - CASSQDAGELFF TGCGCCAGCAGCCAAGACGCCGGGGAGCTGTTTTTT
14 TRBJ2-7 TRBV11-2 - - CASSLADGNYEQYF TGTGCCAGCAGCTTAGCGGACGGGAACTACGAGCAGTACTTC
14 TRBJ2-2 TRBV5-1 once - CASSPRTDPGELFF TGCGCCAGCAGCCCCAGAACTGATCCCGGGGAGCTGTTTTTT
14 TRBJ1-6 TRBV5-4 - - CASSLHREGSPLHF TGTGCCAGCAGCTTGCACAGGGAGGGCTCACCCCTCCACTTT
15 TRBJ1-1 TRBV6-1 - - CASSDSGPVHTEAFF TGTGCCAGCAGTGATAGTGGCCCCGTGCACACTGAAGCTTTCTTT
15 TRBJ2-7 TRBV29-1 once TRBD2 CSAGTSGGIGGEQYF TGCAGCGCCGGGACTAGCGGGGGCATTGGCGGGGAGCAGTACTTC
13 TRBJ1-2 TRBV9 - - CASSVGGGDGYTF TGTGCCAGCAGCGTAGGGGGAGGGGATGGCTACACCTTC
11 TRBJ2-5 TRBV6-1 - - CASRGLWTQYF TGTGCCAGCAGGGGACTTTGGACCCAGTACTTC
12 TRBJ1-2 TRBV7-9 - - CAILLGAKGYTF TGTGCCATCTTGTTGGGGGCTAAAGGCTACACCTTC
14 TRBJ1-2 TRBV5-6 - - CASSRLGSDYGYTF TGTGCCAGCAGCCGCCTGGGGTCGGACTATGGCTACACCTTC
14 TRBJ1-1 TRBV6-6 once - CASRSGWKNTEAFF TGTGCCAGCAGATCAGGGTGGAAGAACACTGAAGCTTTCTTT
15 TRBJ2-1 TRBV11-2 - TRBD1 CASSLDRTGGNEQFF TGTGCCAGCAGCTTAGATCGGACAGGGGGAAATGAGCAGTTCTTC
18 TRBJ1-2 TRBV6-1 once - CASSDGVYRVSDGYGYTF TGTGCCAGCAGTGATGGTGTTTACAGGGTTAGTGACGGCTATGGCTACACCTTC